Below, one T cell receptor (beta chain) is given with its context. Described time point: pre-treatment baseline. Samples come from before therapy and from week 3 after the first blockade cycle. Response was assessed by RECIST 1.1 at 12 weeks, except a couple of rapid progressors. TCRdb's table, derived via immunoSEQ multiplex PCR, lists solely in-frame clones and lacks some. The sample includes 13,000 to 15,000 clones, 85% to 90% of them seen just once. The sample belongs to a study of blood T cell dynamics during melanoma immunotherapy. Germline CDR1 reads SGHAT; CDR2 reads FQNNGV. This CDR3 spans 16 amino acids. V was shortened by 4 bases and J by 3 bases, with 17 bases between the two germline ends.

The chain uses TRBV11-2 and TRBJ2-3, with D tentatively TRBD2 (5 bases). This clonotype originated in a human donor with melanoma. Sequencing used blood, obtained from a patient treated with checkpoint blockade. CDR3 sequence: CASSSSAGLGTDTQYF. In nucleotides, the CDR3 is TGTGCCAGCAGCTCCAGTGCGGGTCTTGGTACAGATACGCAGTATTTT. The variable domain in full, completed from reference TRBV11-2 and TRBJ2-3, reads EAGVAQSPRYKIIEKRQSVAFWCNPISGHATLYWYQQILGQGPKLLIQFQNNGVVDDSQLPKDRFSAERLKGVDSTLKIQPAKLEDSAVYLCASSSSAGLGTDTQYFGPGTRLTVL.